This T cell receptor (beta chain) was recorded in a study of PD-1 blockade in classical Hodgkin lymphoma. Each patient relapsed following autologous stem cell transplantation, and prior brentuximab vedotin exposure differed. With 5 bases clipped from V and 2 bases from J, the junction kept 8 bases outside the gene matches. Germline V CDR1 and CDR2: WNHNN, SYGVQD (reference sequence). CDR3 length: 15 residues. Data came from immunoSEQ multiplex PCR; TCRdb stores just in-frame clones and leaves some out. The table has tens of thousands of clones, about 73% seen once. This clone occurred once. This TCR was sampled from a human donor with classical Hodgkin lymphoma. The source was peripheral blood mononuclear cells (PBMCs), collected at baseline. J is TRBJ2-5 and V is TRBV10-1; 7 bases agree with TRBD2. CDR3 region: CASSQTGGGQETQYF. For the CDR3, the DNA is TGCGCCAGCAGTCAGACTGGCGGGGGTCAAGAGACCCAGTACTTC.